The 15 T cell receptor beta chains below were found in one sample sequenced in a study of blood T cells in healthy people across ages. The use of a sample-barcoded 5' primer and a J-beta primer mix characterized a second PCR of about 7 to 12 cycles. TCRdb analysed the 5' RACE reads with MiXCR anew, one entry per CDR3 protein. Of about 800,000 distinct CDR3 sequences in the sample, nearly 60% were seen once. The sample taken for sequencing was blood. Receptor source: a man aged 30 to 39 in good health.

This rearrangement joins TRBV6-1 to TRBJ1-2, with a weak D call TRBD1 (6 bases). CDR3 size: 11 residues. The germline CDR1 and CDR2 sequences are MNHNS and SASEGT. The V end was cut by 1 base, the J end by 12 bases, with 9 bases between. CDR3 DNA: TGTGCCAGCAGTGAAGGCGGGGGGCACACCTTC. Protein product: CASSEGGGHTF.

The V gene is TRBV7-2, the J gene TRBJ1-2; a weak D match, TRBD1 (6 bases). V lost 2 bases and J 7 bases, leaving 17 bases between the germline ends. Germline CDR1 reads SGHTA; CDR2 reads FQGNSA. The CDR3 totals 15 residues. CDR3 loop: CASSLFFGGGSGYTF. CDR3 coding DNA: TGTGCCAGCAGCTTATTTTTCGGGGGGGGCTCTGGCTACACCTTC.

This chain joins TRBV29-1 and TRBJ2-1; D unresolved. The germline V and J ends were trimmed by 4 bases and 5 bases, with 6 bases remaining between them. This CDR3 spans 11 amino acids. Germline lookup yields CDR1 SQVTM and CDR2 ANQGSEA. CDR3 sequence reads: CSVGYHNEQFF. In DNA form, the CDR3 reads TGCAGCGTTGGGTACCACAATGAGCAGTTCTTC.

This chain connects TRBV9 to TRBJ1-4; D unclear. CDR1 SGDLS and CDR2 YYNGEE come from the germline V gene. The CDR3 runs to 14 residues. With 4 bases removed from V and 6 bases from J, the gap between germline ends came to 13 bases. CDR3 in DNA: TGTGCCAGCAGCCTAAGGGTTGGTGATGAAAAACTGTTTTTT. Its protein product is CASSLRVGDEKLFF.

The chain has TRBV7-9 and TRBJ2-7; D possibly matches TRBD1 or TRBD2 (7 bases each). The ends were cut back, 0 bases at V and 3 bases at J, with 18 bases in the middle. CDR3 length equals 17 residues. Germline assignment: CDR1 SEHNR and CDR2 FQNEAQ (reference sequence). CDR3 nucleotide sequence: TGTGCCAGCAGCTTAGCGCGGCCAGGGGGGGTCCTCTACGAGCAGTACTTC. It codes for CASSLARPGGVLYEQYF.

The CDR3 nucleotides are TGTGCCAGCAGCCTAAAGCCAATCCCCTATGGCTACACCTTC. It is translated as CASSLKPIPYGYTF. The chain links TRBV13 to TRBJ1-2; D is undetermined. This CDR3 has 14 residues. Trimming removed 5 bases from V and 4 bases from J, with 14 bases in between. Germline CDR1 and CDR2: PRHDT and FYEKMQ (reference sequence).

This clonotype came up many times. The chain joins TRBV6-5 to TRBJ2-1; D may be TRBD2 (5 bases). Deletions cut 5 bases from V and 10 bases from J, with 9 bases between. This CDR3 has 11 residues. CDR1 MNHEY and CDR2 SVGAGI come from the germline V gene. Here the CDR3 DNA reads TGTGCCAGCAGTGTCCGGGAAGAGCAGTTCTTC. Translation gives CASSVREEQFF.

V is TRBV20-1 and J is TRBJ2-7, with 9 positions matching TRBD1. This CDR3 is built from 14 residues. V lost 0 bases to trimming and J lost 4 bases; unmatched junction nucleotides: 4. CDR1 and CDR2 from the germline V gene are DFQATT and SNEGSKA (reference sequence). The CDR3 reads CSAREQGAMYEQYF. In DNA form, the CDR3 reads TGCAGTGCTAGAGAACAGGGGGCGATGTACGAGCAGTACTTC.

The rearrangement joins TRBV27 to TRBJ2-1; tentative D call: TRBD2 (5 bases). V lost 4 bases and J 6 bases, leaving 22 bases between the germline ends. Germline CDR1 MNHEY, CDR2 SMNVEV (reference sequence). The CDR3 has 17 amino acids. CDR3 sequence: CASSSQSEIGGINEQFF. The CDR3, as DNA: TGTGCCAGCAGTTCACAGTCGGAGATCGGAGGAATCAATGAGCAGTTCTTC.

The table lists this clonotype with a few counts. This chain uses TRBV10-3 with TRBJ2-1, with TRBD2 as a possible D gene (6 bases). The CDR3 sequence is 14 residues long. Germline assignment: CDR1 ENHRY and CDR2 SYGVKD. V gave up 3 bases and J gave up 7 bases, with 13 bases separating them. The CDR3 spells CAISEGGPRNEQFF. The CDR3 DNA is TGTGCCATCAGTGAAGGAGGGCCTCGGAATGAGCAGTTCTTC.

This clonotype was recorded once. Mismatch with germline at one junction end may stem from a read error. The chain is built from TRBV4-3 and TRBJ1-2, with no clear D. The CDR3 covers 15 residues. Germline assignment: CDR1 LGHNA and CDR2 YSLEER. Here the CDR3 DNA reads TGCGCCAGCAGTCAAGATAAGGACCCGACCTATGGCTACACCTTC. Amino acid sequence: CASSQDKDPTYGYTF.

This chain links TRBV29-1 with TRBJ2-7, with D tentatively TRBD2 (5 bases). Germline loops: CDR1 SQVTM, CDR2 ANQGSEA. Between the trimmed V and J ends, which lost 4 bases and 5 bases, there was a span of 15 bases. The CDR3 totals 13 residues. CDR3 amino acids: CSVGPVATHEQYF. The CDR3 DNA follows: TGCAGCGTTGGACCGGTAGCGACTCACGAGCAGTACTTC.

This clonotype was found a few times. The chain couples TRBV3-1 to TRBJ2-5; D unclear. The CDR3 has 15 residues. CDR1 LGHDT and CDR2 YNNKEL come from the germline V gene (reference sequence). V lost 0 bases and J 9 bases, leaving 17 bases between the germline ends. The CDR3 protein is CASSQEPTATSAQYF. The CDR3 bases are TGTGCCAGCAGCCAAGAACCAACTGCGACCTCAGCCCAGTACTTC.

The CDR3 bases are TGCAGTGCTTTAAGACAGGGGGCCTGTCAGCCCCAGCATTTT. Protein sequence: CSALRQGACQPQHF. The chain links TRBV20-1 to TRBJ1-5, with TRBD1 matching over 10 bases. The V gene's germline CDR1 is DFQATT and CDR2 SNEGSKA (reference sequence). Trimming at V came to 5 bases and at J to 6 bases, leaving 7 bases not matched to a gene. The CDR3 extends over 14 amino acids.

This sequence joins TRBV7-9 and TRBJ2-1; TRBD2 matches at 14 bases. Germline CDR1 reads SEHNR; CDR2 reads FQNEAQ (reference sequence). J was trimmed by 9 bases and V by 5 bases; bases with no gene match: 12. CDR3 length: 17 residues. CDR3 bases: TGTGCCAGCAGCCCCCTGATCGGGACTAGCGGGAGTGGTGAGCAGTTCTTC. It encodes CASSPLIGTSGSGEQFF.